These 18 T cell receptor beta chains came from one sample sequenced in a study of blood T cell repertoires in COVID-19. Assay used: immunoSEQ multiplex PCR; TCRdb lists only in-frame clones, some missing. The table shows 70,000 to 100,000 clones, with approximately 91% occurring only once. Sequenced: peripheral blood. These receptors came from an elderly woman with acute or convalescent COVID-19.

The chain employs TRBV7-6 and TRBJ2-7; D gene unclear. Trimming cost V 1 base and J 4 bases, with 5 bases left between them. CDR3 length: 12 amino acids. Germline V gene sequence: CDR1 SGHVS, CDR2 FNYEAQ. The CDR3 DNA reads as TGTGCCAGCAGCTTAGTAGTTTACGAGCAGTACTTC. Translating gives CASSLVVYEQYF.

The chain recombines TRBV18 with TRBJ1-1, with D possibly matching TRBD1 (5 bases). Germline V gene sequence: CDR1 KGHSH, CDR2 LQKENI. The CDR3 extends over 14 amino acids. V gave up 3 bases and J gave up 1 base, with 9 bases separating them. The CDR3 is CASSPKQENTEAFF. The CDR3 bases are TGTGCCAGCTCACCTAAACAGGAGAACACTGAAGCTTTCTTT.

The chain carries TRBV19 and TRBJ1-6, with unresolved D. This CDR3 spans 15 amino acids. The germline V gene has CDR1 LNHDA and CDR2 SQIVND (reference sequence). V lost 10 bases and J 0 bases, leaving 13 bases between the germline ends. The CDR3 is CATRDWNSYNSPLHF. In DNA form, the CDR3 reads TGTGCCACCAGAGACTGGAACTCCTATAATTCACCCCTCCACTTT.

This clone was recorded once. CDR3: CASSPGGPSGNTIYF. In DNA form, the CDR3 reads TGTGCCAGCAGCCCCGGTGGGCCTTCTGGAAACACCATATATTTT. The J gene is TRBJ1-3, the V gene TRBV7-2; D is uncertain. The CDR3 spans 15 residues. V shed 5 bases and J shed 1 base, with 12 bases lying between them. Germline V gene lookup returns CDR1 SGHTA and CDR2 FQGNSA.

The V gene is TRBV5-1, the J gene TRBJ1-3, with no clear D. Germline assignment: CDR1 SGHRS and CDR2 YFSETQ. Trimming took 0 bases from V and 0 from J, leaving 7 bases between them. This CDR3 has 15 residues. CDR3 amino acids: CASSLVTASGNTIYF. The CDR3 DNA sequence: TGCGCCAGCAGCTTGGTTACAGCCTCTGGAAACACCATATATTTT.

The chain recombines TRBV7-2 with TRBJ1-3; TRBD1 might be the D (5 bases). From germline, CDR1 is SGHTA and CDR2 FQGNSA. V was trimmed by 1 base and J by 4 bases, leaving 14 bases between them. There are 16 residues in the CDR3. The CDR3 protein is CASSLGRGWDGNTIYF. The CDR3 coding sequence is TGTGCCAGCAGCTTAGGCCGGGGGTGGGACGGAAACACCATATATTTT.

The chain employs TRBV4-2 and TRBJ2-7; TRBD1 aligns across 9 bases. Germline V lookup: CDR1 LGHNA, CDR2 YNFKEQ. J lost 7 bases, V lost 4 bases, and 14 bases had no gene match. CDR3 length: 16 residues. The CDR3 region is CASSPGTGNLYGEQYF. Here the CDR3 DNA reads TGTGCCAGCAGCCCTGGGACAGGGAATCTCTACGGGGAGCAGTACTTC.

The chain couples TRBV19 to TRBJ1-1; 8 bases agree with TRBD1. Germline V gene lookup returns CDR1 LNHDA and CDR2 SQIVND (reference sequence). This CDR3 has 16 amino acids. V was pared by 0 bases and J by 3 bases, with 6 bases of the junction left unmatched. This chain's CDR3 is CASSIDPTGADTEAFF. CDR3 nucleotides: TGTGCCAGTAGTATAGACCCGACAGGGGCGGACACTGAAGCTTTCTTT.

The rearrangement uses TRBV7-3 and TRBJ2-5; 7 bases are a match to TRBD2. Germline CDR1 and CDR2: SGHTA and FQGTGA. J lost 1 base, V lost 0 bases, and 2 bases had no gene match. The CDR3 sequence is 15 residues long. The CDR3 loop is CASSLTGTTQETQYF. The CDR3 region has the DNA TGTGCCAGCAGCTTAACCGGGACTACCCAAGAGACCCAGTACTTC. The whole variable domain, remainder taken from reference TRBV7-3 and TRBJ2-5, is GAGVSQTPSNKVTEKGKYVELRCDPISGHTALYWYRQSLGQGPEFLIYFQGTGAADDSGLPNDRFFAVRPEGSVSTLKIQRTERGDSAVYLCASSLTGTTQETQYFGPGTRLLVL.

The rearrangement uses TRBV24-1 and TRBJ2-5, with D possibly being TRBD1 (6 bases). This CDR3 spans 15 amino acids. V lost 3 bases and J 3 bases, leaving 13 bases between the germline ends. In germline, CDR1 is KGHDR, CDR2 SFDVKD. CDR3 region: CATSDASGTKETQYF. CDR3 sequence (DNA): TGTGCCACCAGTGATGCATCCGGGACAAAAGAGACCCAGTACTTC.

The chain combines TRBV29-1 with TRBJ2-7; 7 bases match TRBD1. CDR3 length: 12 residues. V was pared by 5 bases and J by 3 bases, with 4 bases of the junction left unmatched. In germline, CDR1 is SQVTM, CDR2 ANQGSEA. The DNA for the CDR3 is TGCAGCGTTACCCGGGACAGCTACGAGCAGTACTTC. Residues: CSVTRDSYEQYF.

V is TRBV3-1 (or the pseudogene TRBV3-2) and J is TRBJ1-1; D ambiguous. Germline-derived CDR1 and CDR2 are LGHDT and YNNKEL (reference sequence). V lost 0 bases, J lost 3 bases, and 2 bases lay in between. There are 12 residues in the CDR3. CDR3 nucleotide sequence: TGTGCCAGCAGCCAAGACTACACTGAAGCTTTCTTT. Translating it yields CASSQDYTEAFF.

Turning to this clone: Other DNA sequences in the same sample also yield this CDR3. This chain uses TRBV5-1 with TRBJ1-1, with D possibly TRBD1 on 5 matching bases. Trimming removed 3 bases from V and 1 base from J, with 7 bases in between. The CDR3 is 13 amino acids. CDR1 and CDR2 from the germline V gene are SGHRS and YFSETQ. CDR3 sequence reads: CASSSQGNTEAFF. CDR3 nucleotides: TGCGCCAGCAGCTCGCAGGGGAACACTGAAGCTTTCTTT.

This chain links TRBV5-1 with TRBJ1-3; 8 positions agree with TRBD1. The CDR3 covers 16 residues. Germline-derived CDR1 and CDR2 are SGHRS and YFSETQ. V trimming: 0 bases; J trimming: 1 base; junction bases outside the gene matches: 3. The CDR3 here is CASSLGTGRSGNTIYF. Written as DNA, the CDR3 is TGCGCCAGCAGCTTGGGGACAGGGAGATCTGGAAACACCATATATTTT.

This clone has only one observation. The CDR3 DNA reads as TGTGCCAGCTCACACCGTCACGGGACAGGAAACTATGGCTACACCTTC. Translating gives CASSHRHGTGNYGYTF. The V gene is TRBV18, the J gene TRBJ1-2, with TRBD1 identical over 8 bases. The CDR3 spans 16 residues. Losses at the gene ends were 4 bases for V and 2 bases for J; bases not matched to a gene: 9. In germline, CDR1 is KGHSH, CDR2 LQKENI.

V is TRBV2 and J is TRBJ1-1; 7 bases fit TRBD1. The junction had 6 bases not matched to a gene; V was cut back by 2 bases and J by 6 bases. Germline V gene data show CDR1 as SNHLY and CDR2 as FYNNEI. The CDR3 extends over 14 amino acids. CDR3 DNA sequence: TGTGCCAGCAGTGAAAACAGGGGATCGGCTGAAGCTTTCTTT. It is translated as CASSENRGSAEAFF.

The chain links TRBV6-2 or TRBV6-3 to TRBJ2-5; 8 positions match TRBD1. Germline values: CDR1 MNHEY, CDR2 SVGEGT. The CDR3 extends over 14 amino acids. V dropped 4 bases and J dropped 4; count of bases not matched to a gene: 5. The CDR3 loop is CASSSTDRVETQYF. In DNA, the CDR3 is TGTGCCAGCAGTTCCACGGACAGGGTAGAGACCCAGTACTTC.

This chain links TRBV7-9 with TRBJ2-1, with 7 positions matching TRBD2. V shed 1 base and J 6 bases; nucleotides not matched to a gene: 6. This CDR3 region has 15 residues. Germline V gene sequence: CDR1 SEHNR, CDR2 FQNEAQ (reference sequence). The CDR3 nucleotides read TGTGCCAGCAGCTTAGTGTCTAGCGGCCTCAATGAGCAGTTCTTC. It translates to CASSLVSSGLNEQFF. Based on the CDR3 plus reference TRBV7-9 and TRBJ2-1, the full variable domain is DTGVSQNPRHKITKRGQNVTFRCDPISEHNRLYWYRQTLGQGPEFLTYFQNEAQLEKSRLLSDRFSAERPKGSFSTLEIQRTEQGDSAMYLCASSLVSSGLNEQFFGPGTRLTVL.